The clone carrying this T cell receptor beta chain was seen a few times. Antigen: not known. These data belong to a study of T cells in localized non-small cell lung cancer. Study conclusions and caveats: Higher blood T cell density tracked longer overall survival. Heterogeneity remains possible, as sequencing covered one tumor region only. Uninvolved adjacent lung had more T cell clonality than any other tissue, topping tumor. Within adjacent lung there appeared a median around 57 of the top 100 tumor clones.

Here immunoSEQ multiplex PCR was the method, and the copy in TCRdb shows in-frame clones only, minus some. This sample has roughly 2,700 clones; about a quarter occur once, and the top ten carry more than 7.5%. V dropped 4 bases and J dropped 4; count of bases not matched to a gene: 0. Germline values: CDR1 SGHTA, CDR2 FQGNSA. This CDR3 is 13 amino acids long. This receptor was obtained from a man aged 40-75 years with stage I lung adenocarcinoma. The sequenced sample was normal lung tissue next to the tumor, obtained before any cancer treatment. The genes are TRBV7-2 and TRBJ1-1, with 10 positions matching TRBD1. The CDR3 DNA follows: TGTGCCAGCAGCTGGACAGGGGGCACTGAAGCTTTCTTT. Protein: CASSWTGGTEAFF. The full variable domain, with the rest looked up from reference TRBV7-2 and TRBJ1-1, is GAGVSQSPSNKVTEKGKDVELRCDPISGHTALYWYRQSLGQGLEFLIYFQGNSAPDKSGLPSDRFSAERTGGSVSTLTIQRTQQEDSAVYLCASSWTGGTEAFFGQGTRLTVV.